This T cell receptor beta chain was found in a study of T-cell memory formation after mild COVID-19. The overall study: TCR clusters largely stayed donor specific. Regarding the study as a whole: Certain responding clones were present in pre-infection memory, suggesting participation of cross-reactive memory. Clones that contracted from day 15 to 85 had balanced CD4/CD8; later expanders were CD4+ biased.

Each CDR3 protein is one row after TCRdb ran MiXCR on the 5' RACE reads. The sample lists roughly 120,000 distinct CDR3 sequences; 16% were seen once. To note about this clonotype: No antigen is known for it.

V was cut by 0 bases and J by 10 bases, with 10 bases left in between. Germline V lookup: CDR1 LNHNV, CDR2 YYDKDF (reference sequence). This CDR3 is 14 amino acids long. The sample taken for sequencing was PBMCs or a T cell subset sorted from them (not recorded which). The chain is built from TRBV15 and TRBJ1-6; D perhaps matches TRBD1 (6 bases). This receptor was obtained from an adult woman who had mild COVID-19 (a few samples of this study predate the infection). Cell type and time point are not known. CDR3: CATSRDPGGSPLHF. In DNA form, the CDR3 reads TGTGCCACCAGCAGAGATCCGGGGGGCTCACCCCTCCACTTT.